This TCR beta chain originates from a study of blood T cell repertoires in COVID-19. Study overall: Samples taken during acute and convalescent COVID-19 were collected in the United States, Italy and Spain. PBMCs, B-cell-depleted T cells, or T cells were the source of the cDNA or gDNA that made up the material.

The data were produced by immunoSEQ multiplex PCR, yet TCRdb's version contains in-frame clones alone and is incomplete. Seen here are about 150,000 clones, 75% to 90% observed once, and the top ten hold roughly 2.9%. The sequenced sample consisted of peripheral blood. The receptor's source is a man aged 55 to 70 with active or convalescent COVID-19.

The DNA for the CDR3 is TGTGCCAGTAGTATAAGCGGGACAGGGTTACATCAGCCCCAGCATTTT. This sequence encodes CASSISGTGLHQPQHF. The chain joins TRBV19 to TRBJ1-5; 9 nucleotides match TRBD1. J lost 5 bases, V lost 2 bases, and 7 bases had no gene match. Germline CDR1 is LNHDA and CDR2 is SQIVND (reference sequence). This CDR3 spans 16 amino acids.